This T cell receptor beta chain was obtained from a study of blood T cell repertoires in COVID-19. Overall study: There were acute and convalescent COVID-19 samples, and they came from the United States, Italy and Spain. Nucleic acid was either cDNA or gDNA, and it came from T cells, B-cell-depleted T cells, or PBMCs.

V gave up 4 bases and J gave up 7 bases; unmatched junction bases: 9. Germline CDR1 LGHNA, CDR2 YNFKEQ. The CDR3 runs to 15 residues. In the study's own analysis: Estimates of nucleated cell counts were drawn from the amplification of reference gene primers. Measured with immunoSEQ multiplex PCR; TCRdb has only the in-frame clones, and not every one. For V, J and clone size, that table is used; D and trimming come from the DNA. Of approximately 240,000 clones listed, 80% to 90% were seen once; the top ten hold roughly 5.3%. The clonotype comes from a woman aged 60-70 years who had recovered from COVID-19. This chain uses TRBV4-2 with TRBJ2-3; TRBD1 matches at 9 bases. Material for sequencing was peripheral blood. As DNA, the CDR3 is TGTGCCAGCAGCCCCGGGACAGGGATTTATCATACGCAGTATTTT. Protein sequence: CASSPGTGIYHTQYF.